The 9 T cell receptor beta chains listed next were all sequenced from one sample in a study of T cells in localized non-small cell lung cancer. Clones were sequenced by immunoSEQ multiplex PCR, and TCRdb holds only the in-frame ones, with some missing. Of tens of thousands of clones in the sample, 85% to 90% were seen once. This material consisted of peripheral blood, taken before any cancer treatment. Receptors originate from a male donor aged 60 or over with stage III lung adenocarcinoma.

The table lists this clone with a count of one. The chain combines TRBV2 with TRBJ2-1, with D tentatively TRBD1 or TRBD2 (5 bases each). Per the germline V gene, CDR1 is SNHLY and CDR2 is FYNNEI. V lost 1 base and J lost 2, with 9 bases in between. There are 15 residues in the CDR3. Here the CDR3 reads CASSEDGAAYNEQFF. DNA of the CDR3: TGTGCCAGCAGTGAAGACGGGGCCGCCTACAATGAGCAGTTCTTC. Full variable domain (remainder filled in from reference TRBV2 and TRBJ2-1): EPEVTQTPSHQVTQMGQEVILRCVPISNHLYFYWYRQILGQKVEFLVSFYNNEISEKSEIFDDQFSVERPDGSNFTLKIRSTKLEDSAMYFCASSEDGAAYNEQFFGPGTRLTVL.

The chain uses TRBV9 and TRBJ2-7; tentatively, D is TRBD1 (6 bases). V was shortened by 0 bases and J by 6 bases, with 16 bases between the two germline ends. The CDR3 runs 15 residues. Germline assignment: CDR1 SGDLS and CDR2 YYNGEE. The DNA for the CDR3 is TGTGCCAGCAGCGTAGGTTTCGGGCAGGGGTCCGAGCAGTACTTC. This gives the protein CASSVGFGQGSEQYF.

The V call is TRBV7-2, the J call TRBJ1-1, with D possibly TRBD1 on 6 matching bases. Trimming took off 5 bases at V and 4 bases at J, with 14 bases between the two ends. CDR1 SGHTA and CDR2 FQGNSA come from the germline V gene. This CDR3 has 14 residues. In DNA, the CDR3 is TGTGCCAGCAGCCCCGCCCGGGGGCGCACTGAAGCTTTCTTT. It yields the protein CASSPARGRTEAFF.

V is TRBV6-4 and J is TRBJ2-1; D may be TRBD1 (5 bases). Per germline, CDR1 MRHNA and CDR2 SNTAGT. The germline V and J ends were trimmed by 3 bases and 4 bases, with 13 bases remaining between them. This CDR3 contains 15 residues. CDR3 region: CASSEGQGRYNEQFF. The CDR3 DNA reads TGTGCCAGCAGTGAAGGGCAGGGTAGATACAATGAGCAGTTCTTC.

The chain couples TRBV14 to TRBJ1-1; D remains ambiguous. The CDR3 spans 14 residues. Trimming took off 1 base at V and 1 base at J, with 7 bases between the two ends. CDR1 and CDR2 (germline): SGHDN, FVKESK. This CDR3 is CASSQVTTNTEAFF. CDR3 DNA sequence: TGTGCCAGCAGCCAAGTGACTACGAACACTGAAGCTTTCTTT.

This sequence joins TRBV4-2 and TRBJ2-3; D is perhaps TRBD1 or TRBD2 (5 bases each). This CDR3 is 13 amino acids long. V was cut by 0 bases and J by 8 bases, with 9 bases left in between. The germline V gene encodes CDR1 LGHNA and CDR2 YNFKEQ. The CDR3 DNA reads TGTGCCAGCAGCCAAGATGGGGCGGGTACGCAGTATTTT. Encoded protein: CASSQDGAGTQYF.

CDR3 nucleotides: TGCAGCGTTGCCTTCGGTTTGAGGTCCTACAATGAGCAGTTCTTC. Its translation: CSVAFGLRSYNEQFF. The V and J genes are TRBV29-1 and TRBJ2-1; D is ambiguous. The V end was cut by 4 bases, the J end by 1 base, with 14 bases between. Germline CDR1 and CDR2: SQVTM and ANQGSEA. The CDR3 is made up of 15 amino acids.

The V call is TRBV6-5, the J call TRBJ2-1, with D perhaps matching TRBD1 (6 bases). Trimming cost V 0 bases and J 0 bases, with 9 bases left between them. Germline V lookup: CDR1 MNHEY, CDR2 SVGAGI. The CDR3 length is 16 residues. The CDR3 loop is CASSYSGASSYNEQFF. The CDR3 nucleotides are TGTGCCAGCAGTTACTCGGGGGCAAGCTCCTACAATGAGCAGTTCTTC.

This clone has more than one count but fewer than ten. CDR3 DNA sequence: TGTGCCAGCAGTTACTCAACCGGACTAGTAGTTACGCAGTATTTT. Amino acids: CASSYSTGLVVTQYF. The chain uses TRBV6-5 and TRBJ2-3; 7 bases align to TRBD2. V trimming: 0 bases; J trimming: 8 bases; junction bases outside the gene matches: 8. The germline CDR1 and CDR2 sequences are MNHEY and SVGAGI. This CDR3 is 15 amino acids long.